The clone carrying this TCR beta chain was seen only a few times. What it binds is not known. This sample was taken from a study of vaccination and CD4 T cells after COVID-19. Findings and caveats of the study: Post-vaccination reactive clonotypes (median approximately 38) did not differ significantly from post-infection (21).

The length of the CDR3 is 13 residues. Trimming removed 0 bases from V and 9 bases from J, with 9 bases in between. Germline assignment: CDR1 LNHDA and CDR2 SQIVND (reference sequence). The Oncomine TCR Beta short-read assay generated sequence data from the DNA of cultured CD4+ T cells. The template was genomic DNA from cultured CD4+ T cells. In TCRdb, the PCR reads were re-called with MiXCR into one record per CDR3 protein. The sample has fewer than 20,000 distinct CDR3 sequences; around 47% are singletons. Time point denoted: late sampling 161 to 241 days after vaccination in three convalescent patients. Treatment indicated: roughly ten-day PBMC culture with coronavirus spike peptide pools or control peptides (ViraFEST assay). First, ViraFEST expanded antigen-specific T cells with peptide pools, and next it sequenced the TCRs.

This rearrangement joins TRBV19 to TRBJ1-5, with D possibly TRBD1 on 5 matching bases. Sequences were derived from CD4+ T cells from blood, cultured in vitro, sampled about 7 months after SARS-CoV-2 vaccination. The receptor comes from a human donor who had recovered from COVID-19. This CDR3 reads CASSIERGSPQHF. The CDR3, as DNA: TGTGCCAGTAGTATAGAACGGGGGTCGCCCCAGCATTTT.